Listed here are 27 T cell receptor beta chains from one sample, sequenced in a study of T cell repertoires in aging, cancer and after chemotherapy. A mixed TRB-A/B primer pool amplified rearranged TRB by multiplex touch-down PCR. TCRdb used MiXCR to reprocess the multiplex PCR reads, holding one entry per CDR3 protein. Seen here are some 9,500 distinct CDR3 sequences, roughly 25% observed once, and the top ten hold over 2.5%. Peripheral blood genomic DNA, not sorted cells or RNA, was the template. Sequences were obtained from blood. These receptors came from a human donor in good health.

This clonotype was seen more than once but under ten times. The chain's CDR3 is CASGELSYEQYF. As DNA, the CDR3 is TGTGCCAGCGGGGAACTCTCCTACGAGCAGTACTTC. J is TRBJ2-7 and V is TRBV7-2; D gene ambiguous. Looked up from germline, CDR1 is SGHTA and CDR2 is FQGNSA. V dropped 8 bases and J dropped 0 bases, with 8 bases sitting between them. This CDR3 is 12 amino acids long.

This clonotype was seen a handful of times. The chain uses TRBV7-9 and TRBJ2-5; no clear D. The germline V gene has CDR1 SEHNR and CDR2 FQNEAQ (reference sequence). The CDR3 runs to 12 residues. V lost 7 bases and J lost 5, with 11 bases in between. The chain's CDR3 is CASTDHTETQYF. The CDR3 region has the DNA TGTGCCAGCACCGACCACACTGAGACCCAGTACTTC.

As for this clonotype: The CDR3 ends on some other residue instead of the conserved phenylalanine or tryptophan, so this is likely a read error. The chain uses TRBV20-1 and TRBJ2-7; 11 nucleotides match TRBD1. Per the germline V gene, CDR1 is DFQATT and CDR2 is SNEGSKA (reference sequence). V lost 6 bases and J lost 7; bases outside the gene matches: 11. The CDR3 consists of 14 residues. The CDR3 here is CSALLGQGAREQYL. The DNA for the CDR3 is TGCAGTGCCCTTCTAGGACAGGGGGCGCGGGAGCAGTACCTC.

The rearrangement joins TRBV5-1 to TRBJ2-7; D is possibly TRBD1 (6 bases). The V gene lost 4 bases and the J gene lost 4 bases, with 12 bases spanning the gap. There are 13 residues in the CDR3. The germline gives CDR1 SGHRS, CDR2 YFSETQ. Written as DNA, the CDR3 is TGCGCCAGCAGCCTTACACAGGGATACGAGCAGTACTTC. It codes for CASSLTQGYEQYF. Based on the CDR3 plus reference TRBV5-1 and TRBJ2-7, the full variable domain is KAGVTQTPRYLIKTRGQQVTLSCSPISGHRSVSWYQQTPGQGLQFLFEYFSETQRNKGNFPGRFSGRQFSNSRSEMNVSTLELGDSALYLCASSLTQGYEQYFGPGTRLTVT.

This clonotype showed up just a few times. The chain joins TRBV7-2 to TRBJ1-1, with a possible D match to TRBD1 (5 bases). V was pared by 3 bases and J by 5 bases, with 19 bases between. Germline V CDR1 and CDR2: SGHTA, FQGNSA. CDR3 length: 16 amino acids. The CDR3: CASSLVSGRLSTEAFF. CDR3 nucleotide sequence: TGTGCCAGCAGCTTGGTGTCAGGGAGGCTGAGTACTGAAGCTTTCTTT.

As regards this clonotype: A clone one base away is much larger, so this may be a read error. The CDR3 spells CASSDDKTGRRYEQYF. For the CDR3, the DNA is TGTGCCAGCAGTGACGATAAGACTGGGAGACGCTACGAGCAGTACTTC. This rearrangement joins TRBV6-4 to TRBJ2-7; the D gene is possibly TRBD2 (5 bases). V was shortened by 2 bases and J by 3 bases, with 17 bases between the two germline ends. CDR3 length: 16 amino acids. Germline V gene sequence: CDR1 MRHNA, CDR2 SNTAGT.

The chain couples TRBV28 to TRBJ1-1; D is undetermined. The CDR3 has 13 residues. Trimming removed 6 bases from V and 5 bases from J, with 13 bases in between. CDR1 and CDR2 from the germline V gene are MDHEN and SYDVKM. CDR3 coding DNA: TGTGCCAGCAGAAGCAGGTCGTTGACTGAAGCTTTCTTT. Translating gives CASRSRSLTEAFF.

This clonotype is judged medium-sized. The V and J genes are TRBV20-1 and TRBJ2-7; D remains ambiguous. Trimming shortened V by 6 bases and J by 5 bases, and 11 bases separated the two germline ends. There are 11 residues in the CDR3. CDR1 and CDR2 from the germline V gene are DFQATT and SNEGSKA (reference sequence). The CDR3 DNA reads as TGCAGTGCCCTCGGTGTGGACGAGCAGTACTTC. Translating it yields CSALGVDEQYF.

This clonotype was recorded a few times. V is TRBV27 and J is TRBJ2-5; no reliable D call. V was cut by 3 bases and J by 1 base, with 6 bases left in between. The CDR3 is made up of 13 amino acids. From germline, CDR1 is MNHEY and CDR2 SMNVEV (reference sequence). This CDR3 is CASSFGSQETQYF. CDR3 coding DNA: TGTGCCAGCAGTTTTGGCAGCCAAGAGACCCAGTACTTC.

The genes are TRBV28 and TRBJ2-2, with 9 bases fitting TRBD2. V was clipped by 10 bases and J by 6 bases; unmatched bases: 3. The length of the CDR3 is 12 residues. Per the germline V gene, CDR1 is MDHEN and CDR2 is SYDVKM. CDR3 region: CATRTSAGELFF. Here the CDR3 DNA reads TGTGCCACCAGGACTAGCGCCGGGGAGCTGTTTTTT.

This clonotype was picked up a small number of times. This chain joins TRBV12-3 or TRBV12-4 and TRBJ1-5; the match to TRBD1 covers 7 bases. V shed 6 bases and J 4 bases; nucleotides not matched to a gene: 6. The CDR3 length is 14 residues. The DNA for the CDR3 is TGTGCCAGCAGAAGTACAGGGGTTAATCAGCCCCAGCATTTT. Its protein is CASRSTGVNQPQHF.

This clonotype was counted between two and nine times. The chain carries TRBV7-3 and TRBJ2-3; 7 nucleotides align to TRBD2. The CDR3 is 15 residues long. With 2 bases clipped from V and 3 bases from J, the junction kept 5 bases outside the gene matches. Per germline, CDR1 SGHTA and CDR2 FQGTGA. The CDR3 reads CASSLGGSRTDTQYF. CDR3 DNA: TGTGCCAGCAGCTTAGGCGGGAGTCGGACAGATACGCAGTATTTT. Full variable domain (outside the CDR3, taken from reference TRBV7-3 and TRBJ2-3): GAGVSQTPSNKVTEKGKYVELRCDPISGHTALYWYRQSLGQGPEFLIYFQGTGAADDSGLPNDRFFAVRPEGSVSTLKIQRTERGDSAVYLCASSLGGSRTDTQYFGPGTRLTVL.

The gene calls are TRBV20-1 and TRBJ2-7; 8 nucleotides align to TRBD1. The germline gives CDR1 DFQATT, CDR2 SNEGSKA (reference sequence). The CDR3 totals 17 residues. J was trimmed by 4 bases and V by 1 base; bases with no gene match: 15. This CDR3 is CSARAANGSGGRYEQYF. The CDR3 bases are TGCAGTGCTAGAGCTGCTAACGGGTCAGGGGGCAGGTACGAGCAGTACTTC.

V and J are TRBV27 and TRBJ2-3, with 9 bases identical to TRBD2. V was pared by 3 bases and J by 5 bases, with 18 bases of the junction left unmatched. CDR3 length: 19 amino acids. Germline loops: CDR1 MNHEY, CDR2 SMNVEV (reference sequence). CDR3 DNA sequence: TGTGCCAGCAGTTTGGAAACCCGAGGGACTAGCAGACGCATAGATACGCAGTATTTT. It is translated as CASSLETRGTSRRIDTQYF.

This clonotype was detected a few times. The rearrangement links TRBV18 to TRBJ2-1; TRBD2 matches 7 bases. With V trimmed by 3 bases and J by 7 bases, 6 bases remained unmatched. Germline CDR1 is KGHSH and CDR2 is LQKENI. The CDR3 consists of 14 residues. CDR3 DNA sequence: TGTGCCAGCTCACCCCTCGGACTAGGAAATGAGCAGTTCTTC. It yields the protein CASSPLGLGNEQFF.

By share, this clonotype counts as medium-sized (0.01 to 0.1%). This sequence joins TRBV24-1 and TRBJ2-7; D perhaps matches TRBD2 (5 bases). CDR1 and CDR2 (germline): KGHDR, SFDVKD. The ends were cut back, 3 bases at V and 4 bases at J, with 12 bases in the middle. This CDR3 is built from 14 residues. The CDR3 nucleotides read TGTGCCACCAGTGATCCGGGATCAACTTACGAGCAGTACTTC. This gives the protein CATSDPGSTYEQYF.

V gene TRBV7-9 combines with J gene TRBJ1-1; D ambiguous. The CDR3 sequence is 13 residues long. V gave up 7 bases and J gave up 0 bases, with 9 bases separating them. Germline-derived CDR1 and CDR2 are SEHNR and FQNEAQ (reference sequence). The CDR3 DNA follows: TGTGCCAGCAAGAGGGTAATGAACACTGAAGCTTTCTTT. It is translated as CASKRVMNTEAFF.

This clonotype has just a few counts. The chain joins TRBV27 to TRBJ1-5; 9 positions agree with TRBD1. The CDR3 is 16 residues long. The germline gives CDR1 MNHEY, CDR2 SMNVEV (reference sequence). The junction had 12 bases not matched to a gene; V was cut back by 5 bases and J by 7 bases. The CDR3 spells CASSALGQGTGQPQHF. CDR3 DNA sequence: TGTGCCAGCAGTGCCCTAGGACAGGGGACGGGACAGCCCCAGCATTTT.

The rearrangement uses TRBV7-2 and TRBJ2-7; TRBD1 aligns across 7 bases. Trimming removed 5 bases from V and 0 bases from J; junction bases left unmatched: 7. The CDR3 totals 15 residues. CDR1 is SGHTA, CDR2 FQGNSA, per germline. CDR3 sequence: CASSPTNRGSYEQYF. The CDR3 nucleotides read TGTGCCAGCAGCCCTACAAACAGGGGCTCCTACGAGCAGTACTTC.

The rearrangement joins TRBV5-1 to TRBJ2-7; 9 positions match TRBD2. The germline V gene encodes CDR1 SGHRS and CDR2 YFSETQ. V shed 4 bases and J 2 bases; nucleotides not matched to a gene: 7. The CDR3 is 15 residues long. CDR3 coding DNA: TGCGCCAGCAGCCCCGGGACTAGCAGACCCTACGAGCAGTACTTC. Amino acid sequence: CASSPGTSRPYEQYF.

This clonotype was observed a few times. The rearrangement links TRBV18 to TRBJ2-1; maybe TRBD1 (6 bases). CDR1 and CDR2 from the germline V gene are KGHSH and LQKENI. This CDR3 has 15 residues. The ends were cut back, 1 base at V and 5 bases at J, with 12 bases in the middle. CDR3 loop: CASSPRRDNNNEQFF. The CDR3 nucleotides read TGTGCCAGCTCACCACGACGGGACAACAACAATGAGCAGTTCTTC.

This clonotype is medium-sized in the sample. The chain's CDR3 is CASSSPGEQFF. In nucleotides, the CDR3 is TGTGCCAGCAGCTCGCCGGGAGAGCAGTTCTTC. The gene calls are TRBV7-2 and TRBJ2-1, with a tentative D call TRBD2 (5 bases). Germline CDR1 SGHTA, CDR2 FQGNSA. This CDR3 contains 11 residues. Trimming stripped 4 bases from V and 10 bases from J, with 8 bases between.

The CDR3 DNA sequence: TGTGCCAGCAGTCCTCTAATCCCCGAGCAGTACTTC. This codes for CASSPLIPEQYF. The chain joins TRBV7-9 to TRBJ2-7, with D unclear. CDR3 length: 12 residues. The germline V and J ends were trimmed by 6 bases and 6 bases, with 12 bases remaining between them. In germline, CDR1 is SEHNR, CDR2 FQNEAQ (reference sequence).

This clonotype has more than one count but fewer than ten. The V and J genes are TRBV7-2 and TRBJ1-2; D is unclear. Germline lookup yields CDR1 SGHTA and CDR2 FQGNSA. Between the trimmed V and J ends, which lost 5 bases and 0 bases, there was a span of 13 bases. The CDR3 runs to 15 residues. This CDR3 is CASSRDLQANYGYTF. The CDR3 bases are TGTGCCAGCAGCCGAGACTTACAAGCTAACTATGGCTACACCTTC.

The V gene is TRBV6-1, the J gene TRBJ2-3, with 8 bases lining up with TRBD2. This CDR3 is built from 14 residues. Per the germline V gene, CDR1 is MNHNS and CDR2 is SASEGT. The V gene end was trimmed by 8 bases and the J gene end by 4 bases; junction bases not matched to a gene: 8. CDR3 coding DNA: TGTGCCAGCTCTAGCGGGTTTGGGGCAGATACGCAGTATTTT. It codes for CASSSGFGADTQYF.

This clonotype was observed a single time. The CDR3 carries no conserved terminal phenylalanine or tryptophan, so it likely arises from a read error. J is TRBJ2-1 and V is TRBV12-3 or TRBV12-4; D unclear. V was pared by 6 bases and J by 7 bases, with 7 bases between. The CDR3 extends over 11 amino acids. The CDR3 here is CASSAFNEQFL. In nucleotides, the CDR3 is TGTGCCAGCAGCGCGTTTAATGAGCAGTTCTTA.

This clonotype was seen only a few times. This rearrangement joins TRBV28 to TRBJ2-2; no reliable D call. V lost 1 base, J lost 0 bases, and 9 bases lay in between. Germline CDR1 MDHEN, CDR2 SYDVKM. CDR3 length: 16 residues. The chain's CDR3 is CASSLSVGTNTGELFF. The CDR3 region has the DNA TGTGCCAGCAGTTTATCTGTCGGTACGAACACCGGGGAGCTGTTTTTT.